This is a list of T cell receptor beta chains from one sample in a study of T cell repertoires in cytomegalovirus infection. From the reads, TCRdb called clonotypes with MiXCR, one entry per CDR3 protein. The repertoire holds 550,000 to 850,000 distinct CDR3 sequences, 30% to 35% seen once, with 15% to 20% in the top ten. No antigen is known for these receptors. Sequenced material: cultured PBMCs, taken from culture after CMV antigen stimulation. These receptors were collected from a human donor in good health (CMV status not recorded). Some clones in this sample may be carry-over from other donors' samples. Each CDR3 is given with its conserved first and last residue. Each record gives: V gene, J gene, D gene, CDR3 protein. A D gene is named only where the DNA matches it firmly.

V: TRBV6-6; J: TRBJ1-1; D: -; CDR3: CASSLAAKNTEAFF
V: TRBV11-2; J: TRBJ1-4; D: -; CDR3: CASSQSGAINEKLFF
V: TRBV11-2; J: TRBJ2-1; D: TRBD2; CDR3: CASSYNRGEYNEQFF
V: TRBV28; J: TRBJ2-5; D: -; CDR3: CASSPAGEEGETQYF
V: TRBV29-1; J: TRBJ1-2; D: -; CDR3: CSVIPRPVNYGYTF
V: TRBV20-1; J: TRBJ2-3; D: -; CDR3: CSARKTFRGDTQYF
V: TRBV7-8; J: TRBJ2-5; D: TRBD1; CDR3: CASSSGRDRVRRETQYF
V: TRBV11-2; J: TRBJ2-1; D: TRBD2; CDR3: CASSLSSGPNNEQFF
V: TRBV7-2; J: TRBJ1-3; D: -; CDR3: CASSLAHRAGNTIYF
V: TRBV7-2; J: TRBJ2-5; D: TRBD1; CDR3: CASRQGAWQETQYF
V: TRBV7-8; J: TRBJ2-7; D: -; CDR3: CASSLAGTGALYEQYF
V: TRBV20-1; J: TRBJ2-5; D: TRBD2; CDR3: CSARGPAGGEETQYF
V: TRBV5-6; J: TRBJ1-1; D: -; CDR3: CASSLEIRDTEAFF
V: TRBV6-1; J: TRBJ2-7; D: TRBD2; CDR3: CASTMGGLAAYEQYF
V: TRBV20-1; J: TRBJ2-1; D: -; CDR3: CSARDAPYDTQSEQFF
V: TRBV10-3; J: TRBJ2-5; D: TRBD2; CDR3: CAISEASGRSTQTQYF
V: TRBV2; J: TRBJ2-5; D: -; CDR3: CASRGGQRWETQYF
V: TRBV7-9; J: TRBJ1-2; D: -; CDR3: CASSLGQDYYGYTF
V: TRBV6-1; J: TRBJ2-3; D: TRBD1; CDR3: CASRGQGNTDTQYF
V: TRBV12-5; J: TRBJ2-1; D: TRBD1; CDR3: CASGTGHGGNEQFF
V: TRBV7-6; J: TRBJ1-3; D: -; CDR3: CASSFSTGGESGNTIYF
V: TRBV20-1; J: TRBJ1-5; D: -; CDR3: CSASSGLGGYQPQHF
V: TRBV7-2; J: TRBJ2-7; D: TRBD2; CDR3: CASSFPLAGRSYEQYF
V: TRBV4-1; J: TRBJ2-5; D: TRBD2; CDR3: CASSLSGGFQETQYF
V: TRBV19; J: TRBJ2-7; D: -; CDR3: CASSPGPIKGSYEQYF
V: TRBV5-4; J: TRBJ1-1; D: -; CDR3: CASSPPGTAATLVFF
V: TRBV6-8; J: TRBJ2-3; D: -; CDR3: CASKAPGWSTDTQYF
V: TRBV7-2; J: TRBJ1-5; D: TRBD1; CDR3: CASSPRGINQPQHF
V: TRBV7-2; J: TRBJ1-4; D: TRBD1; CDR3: CASSPPGQGAEKLFF
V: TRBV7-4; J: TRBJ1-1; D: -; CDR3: CASSLIRVNTEAFF
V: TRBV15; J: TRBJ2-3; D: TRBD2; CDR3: CATSTGLAGNTDTQYF
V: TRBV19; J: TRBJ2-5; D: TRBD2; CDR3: CASSPRGLAGEGETQYF
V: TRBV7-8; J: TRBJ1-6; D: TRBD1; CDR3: CASSLREGADSPLHF
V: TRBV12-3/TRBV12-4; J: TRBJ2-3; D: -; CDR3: CASKMTDTQYF
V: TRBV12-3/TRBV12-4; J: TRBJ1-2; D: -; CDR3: CASSLAQLNYGYTF
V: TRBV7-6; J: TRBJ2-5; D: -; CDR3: CASSLDRPQETQYF
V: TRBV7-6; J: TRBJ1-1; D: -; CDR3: CASSPGWGDNTEAFF
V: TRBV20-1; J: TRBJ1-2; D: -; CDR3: CSSSRGNGGYTF
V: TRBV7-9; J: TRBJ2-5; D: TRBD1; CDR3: CASSVSPRDSEETQYF
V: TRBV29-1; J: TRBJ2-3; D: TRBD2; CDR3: CSAPRLADATDTQYF
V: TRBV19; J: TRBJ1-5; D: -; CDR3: CASSIGRVVGQHF
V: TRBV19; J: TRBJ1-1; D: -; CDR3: CASSISLNTEAFF
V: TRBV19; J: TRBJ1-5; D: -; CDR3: CASSIEGWRYSNQPQHF
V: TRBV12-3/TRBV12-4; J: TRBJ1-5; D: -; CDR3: CASSSLDISNQPQHF
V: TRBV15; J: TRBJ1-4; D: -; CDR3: CAISWGGSEKLFF
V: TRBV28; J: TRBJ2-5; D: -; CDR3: CASSPGGTSGETQYF
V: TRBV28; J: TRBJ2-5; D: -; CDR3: CAVEARGQETQYF
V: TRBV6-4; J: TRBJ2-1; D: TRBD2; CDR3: CASRRIAGDPYNEQFF
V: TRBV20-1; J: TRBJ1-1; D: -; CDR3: CSARVGGLNTEAFF
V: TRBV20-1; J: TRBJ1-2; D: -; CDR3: CSALQGSKGYTF
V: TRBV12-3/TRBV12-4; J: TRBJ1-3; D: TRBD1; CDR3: CASRTGVLNTIYF
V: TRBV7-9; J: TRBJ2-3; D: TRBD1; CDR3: CASTPGQGTDTQYF
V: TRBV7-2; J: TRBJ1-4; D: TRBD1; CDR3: CASSLVLDRGPEKLFF
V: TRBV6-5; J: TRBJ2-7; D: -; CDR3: CASSLRQFPLVEQYF
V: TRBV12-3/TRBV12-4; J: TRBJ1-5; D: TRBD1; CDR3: CASTWGTGVQPQHF
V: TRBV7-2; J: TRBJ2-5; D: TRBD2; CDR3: CASKRGGPEETQYF
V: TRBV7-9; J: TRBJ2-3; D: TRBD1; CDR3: CASSLTRDRLRGGSTDTQYF
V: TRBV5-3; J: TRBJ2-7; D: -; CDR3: CASSPFEEQYF
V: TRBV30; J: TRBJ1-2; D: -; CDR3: CAWKRQDLRGYTF